This T cell receptor beta chain was recovered during a study of T cell changes during pregnancy in multiple sclerosis. The CDR3 runs 16 residues. The germline gives CDR1 MGHDK, CDR2 SYGVNS. V gave up 1 base and J gave up 6 bases; unmatched junction bases: 8. Libraries were prepared by immunoSEQ multiplex PCR; TCRdb keeps only in-frame clonotypes and omits some of them. The sample comprises under 70,000 clones, over 80% of which are singletons, and 0.64% rests with the top ten. The chain links TRBV25-1 to TRBJ2-1; 8 bases line up with TRBD1. Sequencing used CD4+ T cells from peripheral blood mononuclear cells, obtained after pregnancy. The origin of this receptor is a female donor with multiple sclerosis, enrolled in a pregnancy study. The CDR3 here is CASSELGGQGFNEQFF. The DNA of the CDR3 is TGTGCCAGCAGTGAATTGGGCGGACAGGGATTCAATGAGCAGTTCTTC.